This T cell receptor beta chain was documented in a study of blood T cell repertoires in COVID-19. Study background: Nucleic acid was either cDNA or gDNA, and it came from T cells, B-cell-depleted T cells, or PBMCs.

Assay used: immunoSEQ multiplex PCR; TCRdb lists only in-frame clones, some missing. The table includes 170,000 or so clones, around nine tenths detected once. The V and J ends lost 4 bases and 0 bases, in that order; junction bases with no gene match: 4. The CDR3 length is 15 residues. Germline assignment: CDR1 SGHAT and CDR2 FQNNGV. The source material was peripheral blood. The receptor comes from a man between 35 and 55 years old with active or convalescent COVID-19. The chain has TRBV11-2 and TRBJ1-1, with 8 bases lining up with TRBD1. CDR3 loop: CASSSRTGLNTEAFF. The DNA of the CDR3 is TGTGCCAGCAGCTCCAGGACAGGGTTGAACACTGAAGCTTTCTTT.